The clone carrying this T cell receptor (beta chain) was recorded many times. Its specificity is not known. These data come from a study of T cells in Graves' hyperthyroidism and ophthalmopathy. Turning to the study itself: Prior to any treatment, at the point of initial diagnosis, peripheral blood was collected.

Every diagnosis used clinical symptoms, serum thyroxine and TRAb, thyroid ultrasound and orbital computed tomography. Amplified regions were TCR beta CDR3 sequences from RNA transcripts. First-round RT-PCR of the TCR CDR3 relied on the HTBI primer set. Via MiXCR, TCRdb re-called the multiplex PCR reads, giving one row per CDR3 protein. Of about 640,000 distinct CDR3 sequences in the sample, about 14% were seen once. Study findings and constraints: Among clonotypes expanded in thyroid above 0.001, most were also found in blood. From stable hyperthyroidism, ophthalmopathy was set apart by a 13 V-J model.

Germline loops: CDR1 DFQATT, CDR2 SNEGSKA (reference sequence). CDR3 length: 15 amino acids. V shed 3 bases and J shed 0 bases, with 15 bases lying between them. The chain uses TRBV20-1 and TRBJ2-7; no reliable D call. The sample comprised blood. The receptor was derived from a woman aged 50 to 65 with Graves' ophthalmopathy. In nucleotides, the CDR3 is TGCAGTGCTAGCGGAGCGCTAGGAAGCTCCTACGAGCAGTACTTC. This sequence encodes CSASGALGSSYEQYF.